This TCR beta chain was identified in a study of CD8 T cells in Susac syndrome. General study results and limits: The study acknowledged a relatively small number of individuals in its TCR sequencing and HLA analysis.

From germline, CDR1 is SGHTA and CDR2 FQGNSA. There are 14 residues in the CDR3. V was trimmed by 5 bases and J by 4 bases, leaving 12 bases between them. Peripheral blood CD8+ and CD4+ T cells were profiled by TCR beta sequencing. TEMRA cells were FACS-enriched, and CD8+ and CD4+ T cells were isolated negatively. In regard to this clonotype: Antigen unknown.

When the RNA was reverse transcribed, random hexamers were used with an input of roughly 0.45 to 1 ug. The authors amplified TCR beta CDR3 across 54 Vbeta and 13 Jbeta using immunoSEQ multiplex PCR. TCRdb reprocessed the immunoSEQ multiplex PCR reads via MiXCR and lists one record per CDR3 protein. The sample holds about 210,000 distinct CDR3 sequences, roughly 94% seen once. J is TRBJ1-5 and V is TRBV7-2; D perhaps matches TRBD1 (6 bases). The clonotype was recovered from a human donor with multiple sclerosis. The sequencing sample was made of CD4+ T cells from PBMCs. The DNA of the CDR3 is TGTGCCAGCAGCCGCTTAGACAGGAATCAGCCCCAGCATTTT. Its translation: CASSRLDRNQPQHF.